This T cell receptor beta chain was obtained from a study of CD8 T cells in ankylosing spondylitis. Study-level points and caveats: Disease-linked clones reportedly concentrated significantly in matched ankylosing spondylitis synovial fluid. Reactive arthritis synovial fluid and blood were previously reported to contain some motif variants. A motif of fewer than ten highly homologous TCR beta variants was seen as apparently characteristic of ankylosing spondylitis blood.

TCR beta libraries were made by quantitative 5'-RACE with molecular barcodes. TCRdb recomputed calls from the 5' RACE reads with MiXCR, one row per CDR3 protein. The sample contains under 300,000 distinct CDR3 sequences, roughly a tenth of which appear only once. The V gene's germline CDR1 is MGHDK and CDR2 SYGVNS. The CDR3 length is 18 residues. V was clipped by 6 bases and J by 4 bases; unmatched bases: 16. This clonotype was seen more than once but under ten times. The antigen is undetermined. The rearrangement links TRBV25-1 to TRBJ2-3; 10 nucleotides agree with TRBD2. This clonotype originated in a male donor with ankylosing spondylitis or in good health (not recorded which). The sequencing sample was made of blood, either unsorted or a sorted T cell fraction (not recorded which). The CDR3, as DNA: TGTGCCAGCAGGGTGACCGGCCCCGGGACTAGCGTGGCAGATACGCAGTATTTT. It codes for CASRVTGPGTSVADTQYF.